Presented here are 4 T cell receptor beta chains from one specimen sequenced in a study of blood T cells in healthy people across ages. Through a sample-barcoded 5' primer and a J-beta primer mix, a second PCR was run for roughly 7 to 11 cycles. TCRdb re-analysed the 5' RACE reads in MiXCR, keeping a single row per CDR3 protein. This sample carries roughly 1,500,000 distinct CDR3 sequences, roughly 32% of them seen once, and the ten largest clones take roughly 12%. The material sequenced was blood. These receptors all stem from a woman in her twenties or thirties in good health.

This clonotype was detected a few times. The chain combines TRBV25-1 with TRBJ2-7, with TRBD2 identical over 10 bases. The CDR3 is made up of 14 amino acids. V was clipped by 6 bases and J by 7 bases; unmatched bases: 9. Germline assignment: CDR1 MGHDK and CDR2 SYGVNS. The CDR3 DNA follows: TGTGCCAGCAGCGAACCTAGCGGGAGAGGAGAGCAGTACTTC. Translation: CASSEPSGRGEQYF.

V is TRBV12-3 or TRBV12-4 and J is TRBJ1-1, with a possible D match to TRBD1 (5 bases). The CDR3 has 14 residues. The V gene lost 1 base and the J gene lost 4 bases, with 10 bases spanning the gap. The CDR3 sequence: CASSLGEGITEAFF. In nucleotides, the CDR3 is TGTGCCAGCAGTTTAGGTGAGGGGATCACTGAAGCTTTCTTT.

This chain's CDR3 is CASSFQESILAGMVYEQYF. CDR3 DNA: TGTGCCAGCAGTTTTCAGGAGTCTATACTAGCGGGAATGGTCTACGAGCAGTACTTC. V is TRBV28 and J is TRBJ2-1; 10 nucleotides match TRBD2. The J call is in doubt because the DNA end fits TRBJ2-7 better. Germline V gene sequence: CDR1 MDHEN, CDR2 SYDVKM. The CDR3 runs to 19 residues.

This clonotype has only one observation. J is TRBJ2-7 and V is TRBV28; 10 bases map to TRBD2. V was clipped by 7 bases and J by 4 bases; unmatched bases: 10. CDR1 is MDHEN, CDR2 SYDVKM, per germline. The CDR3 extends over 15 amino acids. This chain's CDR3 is CASMSRSSGSYEQYF. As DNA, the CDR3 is TGTGCCAGCATGAGTCGGTCTAGCGGGAGTTACGAGCAGTACTTC.